The 5 T cell receptor beta chains reported below all come from one sample, sequenced in a study of identifying expanded T cells in peripheral blood. Measured with immunoSEQ multiplex PCR; TCRdb has only the in-frame clones, and not every one. Found here are about 100,000 clones, roughly 88% of them singletons; the top ten hold around 14%. Sequenced: blood. The receptor set was obtained from a person between 18 and 75 years old in good health.

This clone was recorded once. The chain carries TRBV7-9 and TRBJ2-1; TRBD2 is a possible D gene (6 bases). Germline V gene data show CDR1 as SEHNR and CDR2 as FQNEAQ (reference sequence). Trimming took off 5 bases at V and 8 bases at J, with 13 bases between the two ends. This CDR3 contains 13 residues. CDR3 sequence reads: CASSPGGVDEQFF. Written as DNA, the CDR3 is TGTGCCAGCAGCCCCGGAGGGGTGGATGAGCAGTTCTTC.

In this sample, this clone turned up a few times. The chain joins TRBV2 to TRBJ2-7; D is uncertain. CDR1 SNHLY and CDR2 FYNNEI come from the germline V gene. Deletions cut 5 bases from V and 3 bases from J, with 11 bases between. The CDR3 runs to 13 residues. CDR3 protein: CASSQAIDYEQYF. The CDR3 coding sequence is TGTGCCAGCAGTCAGGCTATTGACTACGAGCAGTACTTC.

The chain is built from TRBV6-4 and TRBJ1-5; 8 bases match TRBD1. CDR1 MRHNA and CDR2 SNTAGT come from the germline V gene. V lost 6 bases, J lost 9 bases, and 7 bases stayed unmatched. The CDR3 runs to 13 residues. The CDR3 protein is CASSPGGHGPQHF. For the CDR3, the DNA is TGTGCCAGCAGCCCAGGGGGCCATGGGCCCCAGCATTTT.

In its sample, this clone was seen a few times. This chain links TRBV7-9 with TRBJ1-3, with 9 bases lining up with TRBD1. Germline CDR1 and CDR2: SEHNR and FQNEAQ (reference sequence). This CDR3 is 16 amino acids long. V was pared by 5 bases and J by 2 bases, with 7 bases of the junction left unmatched. CDR3 in amino acids: CASSQLTGGAGNTIYF. CDR3 nucleotides: TGTGCCAGCAGCCAGCTAACAGGGGGCGCTGGAAACACCATATATTTT.

The rearrangement links TRBV7-6 to TRBJ2-3; possibly TRBD1 for D (6 bases). V lost 8 bases, J lost 6 bases, and 12 bases lay in between. Germline V CDR1 and CDR2: SGHVS, FNYEAQ. The CDR3 loop spans 12 amino acids. Here the CDR3 reads CASGTGMDTQYF. For the CDR3, the DNA is TGTGCCAGCGGAACAGGGATGGATACGCAGTATTTT.